Described below is a single TCR beta chain sequence and its context. Its antigen remains unknown. The sample comes from a study of CD8+CD57+ T cells in acquired aplastic anemia. Study-wide results and limits: Patients and controls turned out to have twenty-nine CD8+ CDR3 sequences in common.

Genomic DNA served as template for TCR beta VDJ and CDR3 profiling. One entry per CDR3 protein results from TCRdb running MiXCR on the reads. The data hold 400,000 to 600,000 distinct CDR3 sequences, with approximately 33% observed a single time. Patients chosen for sequencing had CD8+CD57+ cells that had expanded, as shown by flow cytometry. The CDR3 sequence is 16 residues long. The V segment lost 8 bases and the J segment 6 bases; nucleotides outside the gene matches: 11. The germline V gene encodes CDR1 LNHDA and CDR2 SQIVND (reference sequence). Sequencing was performed on sorted CD4+, CD8+, or CD8+CD57+ T cells (not recorded which) from PBMCs. This sequence joins TRBV19 and TRBJ2-1; TRBD2 aligns across 12 bases. The sequence was obtained from a human donor with aplastic anemia. This CDR3 is CASSSRGGLAGNEQFF. CDR3 DNA: TGTGCCAGTTCAAGTAGGGGGGGACTAGCGGGCAATGAGCAGTTCTTC.